Listed here are 5 T cell receptor beta chains from one sample, sequenced in a study of neurological immune-mediated disorders. TCRdb passed the 5' RACE reads through MiXCR, listing each CDR3 protein once. The sample lists around 16,000 distinct CDR3 sequences, approximately 8.7% seen once, with around 40% in the top ten. Material: CD8+ T cells from blood. The receptors here all came from a man aged 45-60 years in good health.

This clonotype was seen repeatedly, ten times or more. This chain connects TRBV14 to TRBJ2-1; D unclear. Germline CDR1 SGHDN, CDR2 FVKESK. The ends were cut back, 2 bases at V and 4 bases at J, with 6 bases in the middle. CDR3 length equals 13 residues. The DNA for the CDR3 is TGTGCCAGCAGCCAACAACCGTACAATGAGCAGTTCTTC. Amino acid sequence: CASSQQPYNEQFF.

This clonotype was counted ten times or more. The genes are TRBV10-2 and TRBJ1-1, with 9 bases aligning to TRBD1. V lost 6 bases to trimming and J lost 3 bases; unmatched junction nucleotides: 2. The CDR3 is 13 residues long. Germline CDR1 is WSHSY and CDR2 is SAAADI. CDR3 nucleotides: TGCGCCAGCAGCGGGACAGGGCACACTGAAGCTTTCTTT. This gives the protein CASSGTGHTEAFF.

This clonotype was counted ten times or more. The V and J genes are TRBV20-1 and TRBJ2-7, with D unresolved. The germline V and J ends were trimmed by 0 bases and 3 bases, with 9 bases remaining between them. Germline CDR1 DFQATT, CDR2 SNEGSKA (reference sequence). CDR3 length: 13 residues. The chain's CDR3 is CSARESFRYEQYF. The CDR3 nucleotides are TGCAGTGCTAGAGAAAGTTTCCGCTACGAGCAGTACTTC.

In its sample, this clonotype was seen many times. V usage is TRBV12-3 or TRBV12-4 and J usage is TRBJ2-7, with 9 bases aligning to TRBD2. Trimming removed 5 bases from V and 3 bases from J; junction bases left unmatched: 11. The CDR3 extends over 16 amino acids. This chain's CDR3 is CASSPTPVAGVYEQYF. CDR3 DNA sequence: TGTGCCAGCAGTCCCACCCCCGTAGCGGGAGTCTACGAGCAGTACTTC.

This clonotype was found many times. The CDR3 DNA reads TGCGCCAGCAGCCAAGGGAACGAGGAGACCCAGTACTTC. Protein sequence: CASSQGNEETQYF. This chain uses TRBV4-1 with TRBJ2-5; D gene unclear. This CDR3 has 13 amino acids. V shed 1 base and J shed 5 bases, with 8 bases lying between them. The germline V gene encodes CDR1 MGHRA and CDR2 YSYEKL.